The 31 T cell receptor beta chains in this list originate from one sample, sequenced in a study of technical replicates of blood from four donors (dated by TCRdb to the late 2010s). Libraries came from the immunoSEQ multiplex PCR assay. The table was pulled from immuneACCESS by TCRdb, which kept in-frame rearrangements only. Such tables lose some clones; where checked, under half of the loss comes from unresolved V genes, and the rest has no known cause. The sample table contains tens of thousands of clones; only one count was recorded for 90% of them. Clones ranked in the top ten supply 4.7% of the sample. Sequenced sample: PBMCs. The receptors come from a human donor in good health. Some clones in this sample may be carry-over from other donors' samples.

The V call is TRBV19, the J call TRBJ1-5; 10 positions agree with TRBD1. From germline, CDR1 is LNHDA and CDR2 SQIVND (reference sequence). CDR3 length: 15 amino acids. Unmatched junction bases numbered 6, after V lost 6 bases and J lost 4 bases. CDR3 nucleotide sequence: TGTGCCAGTAGGGGGACAGGGGAAGGGAATCAGCCCCAGCATTTT. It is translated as CASRGTGEGNQPQHF.

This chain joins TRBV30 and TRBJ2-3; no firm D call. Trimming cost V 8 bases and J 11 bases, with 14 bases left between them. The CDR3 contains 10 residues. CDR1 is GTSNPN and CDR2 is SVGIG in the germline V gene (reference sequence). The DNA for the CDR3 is TGTGCCCCTCTACCCCCTCTGCAGTATTTT. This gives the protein CAPLPPLQYF. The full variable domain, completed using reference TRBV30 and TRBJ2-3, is SQTIHQWPATLVQPVGSPLSLECTVEGTSNPNLYWYRQAAGRGLQLLFYSVGIGQISSEVPQNLSASRPQDRQFILSSKKLLLSDSGFYLCAPLPPLQYFGPGTRLTVL.

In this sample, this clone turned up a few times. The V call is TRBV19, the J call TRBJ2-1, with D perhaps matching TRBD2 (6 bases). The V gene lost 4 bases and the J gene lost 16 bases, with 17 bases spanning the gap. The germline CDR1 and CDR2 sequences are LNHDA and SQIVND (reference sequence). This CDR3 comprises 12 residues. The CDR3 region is CASSTSGGASFF. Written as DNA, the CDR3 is TGTGCCAGTAGTACCTCTGGCGGGGCCTCTTTCTTC.

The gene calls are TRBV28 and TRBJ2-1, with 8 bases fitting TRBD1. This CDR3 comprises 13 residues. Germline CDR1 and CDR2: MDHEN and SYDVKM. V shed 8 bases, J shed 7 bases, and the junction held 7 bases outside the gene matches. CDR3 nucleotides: TGTGCCAGCGGAAGGACAGGGTTGAATGAGCAGTTCTTC. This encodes CASGRTGLNEQFF.

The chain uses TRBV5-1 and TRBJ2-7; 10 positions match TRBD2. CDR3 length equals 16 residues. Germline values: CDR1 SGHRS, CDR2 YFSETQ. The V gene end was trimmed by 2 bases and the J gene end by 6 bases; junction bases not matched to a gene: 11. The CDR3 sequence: CASSFHGLAVDTEQYF. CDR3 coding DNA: TGCGCCAGCAGCTTTCACGGACTAGCGGTTGACACCGAGCAGTACTTC.

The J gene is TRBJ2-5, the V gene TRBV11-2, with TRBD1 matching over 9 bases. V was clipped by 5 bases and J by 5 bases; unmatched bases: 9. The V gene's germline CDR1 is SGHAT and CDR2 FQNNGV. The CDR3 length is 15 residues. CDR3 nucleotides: TGTGCCAGCAGCCCCCGGACAGGGGATGGGGAGACCCAGTACTTC. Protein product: CASSPRTGDGETQYF.

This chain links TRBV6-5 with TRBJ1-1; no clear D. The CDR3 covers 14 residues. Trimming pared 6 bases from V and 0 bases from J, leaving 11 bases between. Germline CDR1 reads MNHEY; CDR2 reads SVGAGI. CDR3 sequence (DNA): TGTGCCAGCAGGCCACAGAACATGAACACTGAAGCTTTCTTT. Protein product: CASRPQNMNTEAFF.

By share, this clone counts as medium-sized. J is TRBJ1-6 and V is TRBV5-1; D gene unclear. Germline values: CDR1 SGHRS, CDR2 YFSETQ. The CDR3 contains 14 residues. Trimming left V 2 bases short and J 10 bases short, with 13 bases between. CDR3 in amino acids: CASSFSGGYSPLHF. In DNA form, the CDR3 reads TGCGCCAGCAGCTTTTCGGGTGGGTACTCACCCCTCCACTTT.

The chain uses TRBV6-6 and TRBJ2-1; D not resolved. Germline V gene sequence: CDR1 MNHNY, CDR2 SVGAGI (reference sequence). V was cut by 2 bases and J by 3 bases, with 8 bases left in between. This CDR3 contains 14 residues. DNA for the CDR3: TGTGCCAGCAGTTACACCCTACTCTACAATGAGCAGTTCTTC. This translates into CASSYTLLYNEQFF.

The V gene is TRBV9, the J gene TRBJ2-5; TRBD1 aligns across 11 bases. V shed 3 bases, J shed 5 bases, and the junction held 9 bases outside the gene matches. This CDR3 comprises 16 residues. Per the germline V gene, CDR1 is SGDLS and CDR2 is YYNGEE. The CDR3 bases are TGTGCCAGCAGCGCGGGACAGGGGGTCTTATCGGAGACCCAGTACTTC. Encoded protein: CASSAGQGVLSETQYF. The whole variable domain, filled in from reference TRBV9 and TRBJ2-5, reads DSGVTQTPKHLITATGQRVTLRCSPRSGDLSVYWYQQSLDQGLQFLIQYYNGEERAKGNILERFSAQQFPDLHSELNLSSLELGDSALYFCASSAGQGVLSETQYFGPGTRLLVL.

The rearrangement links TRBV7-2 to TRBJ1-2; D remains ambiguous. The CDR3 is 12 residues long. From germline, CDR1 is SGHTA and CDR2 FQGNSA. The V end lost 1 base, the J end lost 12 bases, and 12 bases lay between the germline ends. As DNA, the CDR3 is TGTGCCAGCAGCTTAGTCGGCAGACTCGACACCTTC. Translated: CASSLVGRLDTF.

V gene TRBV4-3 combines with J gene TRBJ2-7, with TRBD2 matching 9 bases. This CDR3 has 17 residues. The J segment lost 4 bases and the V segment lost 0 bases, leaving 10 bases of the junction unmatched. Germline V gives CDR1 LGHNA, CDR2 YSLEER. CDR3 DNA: TGCGCCAGCAGCCAAGATTTGTTGGTAGCGGGAGTATACGAGCAGTACTTC. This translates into CASSQDLLVAGVYEQYF.

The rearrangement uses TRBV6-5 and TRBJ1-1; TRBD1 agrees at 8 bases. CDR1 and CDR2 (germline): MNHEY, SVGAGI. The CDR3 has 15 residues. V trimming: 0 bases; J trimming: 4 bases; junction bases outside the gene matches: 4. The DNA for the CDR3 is TGTGCCAGCAGTTACTCGGGACAGGTGCGCACTGAAGCTTTCTTT. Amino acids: CASSYSGQVRTEAFF.

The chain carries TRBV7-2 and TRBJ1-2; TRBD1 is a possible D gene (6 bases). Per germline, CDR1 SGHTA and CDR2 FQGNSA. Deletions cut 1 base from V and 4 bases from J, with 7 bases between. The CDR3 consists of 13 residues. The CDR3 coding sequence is TGTGCCAGCAGCTTAGTGGACAGCTATGGCTACACCTTC. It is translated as CASSLVDSYGYTF.

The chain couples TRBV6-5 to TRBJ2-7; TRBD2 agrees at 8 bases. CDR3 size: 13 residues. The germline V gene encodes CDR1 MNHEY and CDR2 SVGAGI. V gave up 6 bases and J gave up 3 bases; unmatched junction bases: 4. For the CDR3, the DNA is TGTGCCAGCAGATCGGGACTAGTCTACGAGCAGTACTTC. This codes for CASRSGLVYEQYF.

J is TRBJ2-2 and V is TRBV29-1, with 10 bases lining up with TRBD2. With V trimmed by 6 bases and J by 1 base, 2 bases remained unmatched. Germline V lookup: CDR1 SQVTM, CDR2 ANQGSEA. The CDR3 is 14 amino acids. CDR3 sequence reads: CSVVAGGNTGELFF. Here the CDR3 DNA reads TGCAGCGTCGTAGCGGGGGGGAACACCGGGGAGCTGTTTTTT.

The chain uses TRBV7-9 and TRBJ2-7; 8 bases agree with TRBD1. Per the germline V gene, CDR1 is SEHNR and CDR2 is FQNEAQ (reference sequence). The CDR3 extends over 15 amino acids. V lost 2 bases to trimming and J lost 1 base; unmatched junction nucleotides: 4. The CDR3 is CASSLTGQVSYEQYF. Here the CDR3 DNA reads TGTGCCAGCAGCTTAACGGGACAGGTTTCCTACGAGCAGTACTTC.

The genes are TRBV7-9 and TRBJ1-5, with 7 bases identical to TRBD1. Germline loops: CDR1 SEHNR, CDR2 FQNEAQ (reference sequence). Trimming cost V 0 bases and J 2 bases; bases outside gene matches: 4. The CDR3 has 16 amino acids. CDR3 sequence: CASSLAAGGGNQPQHF. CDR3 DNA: TGTGCCAGCAGCTTAGCGGCAGGGGGTGGCAATCAGCCCCAGCATTTT.

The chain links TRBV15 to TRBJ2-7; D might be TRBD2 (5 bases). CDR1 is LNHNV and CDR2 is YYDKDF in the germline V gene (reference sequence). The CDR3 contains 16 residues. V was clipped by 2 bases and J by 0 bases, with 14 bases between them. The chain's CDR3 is CATSRSERLLSYEQYF. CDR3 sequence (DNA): TGTGCCACCAGCAGATCCGAGAGACTACTCTCCTACGAGCAGTACTTC.

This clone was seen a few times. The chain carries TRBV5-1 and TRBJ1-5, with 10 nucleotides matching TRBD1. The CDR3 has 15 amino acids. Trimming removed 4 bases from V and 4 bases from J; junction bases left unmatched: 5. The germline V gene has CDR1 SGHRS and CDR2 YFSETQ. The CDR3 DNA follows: TGCGCCAGCAGCCAGGGGACAGGGGATAATCAGCCCCAGCATTTT. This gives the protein CASSQGTGDNQPQHF.

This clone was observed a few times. The CDR3 here is CASSGDRLSNQPQHF. Here the CDR3 DNA reads TGTGCCAGCAGTGGGGACAGGTTAAGCAATCAGCCCCAGCATTTT. V and J are TRBV2 and TRBJ1-5; TRBD1 matches 8 bases. V trimming: 4 bases; J trimming: 1 base; junction bases outside the gene matches: 3. This CDR3 is built from 15 residues. Germline CDR1 SNHLY, CDR2 FYNNEI.

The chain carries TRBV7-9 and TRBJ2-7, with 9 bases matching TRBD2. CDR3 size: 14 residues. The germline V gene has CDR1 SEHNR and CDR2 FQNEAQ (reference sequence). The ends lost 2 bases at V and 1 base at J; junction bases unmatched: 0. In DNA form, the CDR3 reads TGTGCCAGCAGCTTAACTAGCGGGTCCTACGAGCAGTACTTC. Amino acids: CASSLTSGSYEQYF.

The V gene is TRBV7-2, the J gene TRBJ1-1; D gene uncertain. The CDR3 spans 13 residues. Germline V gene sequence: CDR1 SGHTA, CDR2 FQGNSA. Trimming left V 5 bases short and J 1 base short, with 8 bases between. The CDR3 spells CASSPRGNTEAFF. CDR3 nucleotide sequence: TGTGCCAGCAGCCCCCGGGGGAACACTGAAGCTTTCTTT.

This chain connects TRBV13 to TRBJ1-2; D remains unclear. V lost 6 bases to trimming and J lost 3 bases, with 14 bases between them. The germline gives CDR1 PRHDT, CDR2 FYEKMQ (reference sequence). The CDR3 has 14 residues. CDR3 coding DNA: TGTGCCAGCAGACCCGGAGGAGAATACTATGGCTACACCTTC. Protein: CASRPGGEYYGYTF.

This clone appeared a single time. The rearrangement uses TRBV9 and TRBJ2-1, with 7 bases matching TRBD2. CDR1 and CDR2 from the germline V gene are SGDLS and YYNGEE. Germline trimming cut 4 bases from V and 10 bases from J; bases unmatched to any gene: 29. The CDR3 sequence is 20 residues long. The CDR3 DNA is TGTGCCAGCAGCCGAGGCCCCCCCCTCGGGGGGATACGGTCCTTAGGGGAGCAGTTCTTC. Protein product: CASSRGPPLGGIRSLGEQFF.

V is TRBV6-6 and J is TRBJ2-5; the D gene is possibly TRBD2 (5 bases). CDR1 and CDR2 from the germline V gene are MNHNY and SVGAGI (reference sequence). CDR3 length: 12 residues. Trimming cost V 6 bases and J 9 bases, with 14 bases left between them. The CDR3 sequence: CASSTRAGSQYF. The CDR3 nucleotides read TGTGCCAGCAGCACTAGGGCCGGGTCCCAGTACTTC.

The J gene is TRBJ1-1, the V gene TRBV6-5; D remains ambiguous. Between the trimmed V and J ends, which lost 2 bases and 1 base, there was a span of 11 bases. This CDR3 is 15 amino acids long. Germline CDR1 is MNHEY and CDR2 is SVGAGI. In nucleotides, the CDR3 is TGTGCCAGCAGTTACGGGAGCATGAAGAACACTGAAGCTTTCTTT. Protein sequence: CASSYGSMKNTEAFF.

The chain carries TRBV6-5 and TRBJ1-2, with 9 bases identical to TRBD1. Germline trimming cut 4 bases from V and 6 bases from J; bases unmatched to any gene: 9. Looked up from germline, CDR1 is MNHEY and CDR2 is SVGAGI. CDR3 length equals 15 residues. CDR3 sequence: CASSSAGTGFNGYTF. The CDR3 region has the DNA TGTGCCAGCAGTTCGGCCGGGACAGGGTTTAATGGCTACACCTTC.

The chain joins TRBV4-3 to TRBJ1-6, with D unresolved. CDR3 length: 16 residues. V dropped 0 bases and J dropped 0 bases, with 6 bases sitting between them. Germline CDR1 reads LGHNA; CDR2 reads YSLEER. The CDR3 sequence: CASSQEHHSYNSPLHF. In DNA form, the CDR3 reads TGCGCCAGCAGCCAAGAACACCACTCCTATAATTCACCCCTCCACTTT.

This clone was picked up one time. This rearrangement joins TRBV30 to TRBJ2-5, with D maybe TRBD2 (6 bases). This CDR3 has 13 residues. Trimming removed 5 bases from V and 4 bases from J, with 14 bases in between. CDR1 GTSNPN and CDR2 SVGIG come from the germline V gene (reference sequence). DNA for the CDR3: TGTGCCTGGGGGCCGGGAGCCGGAGAGACCCAGTACTTC. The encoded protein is CAWGPGAGETQYF.

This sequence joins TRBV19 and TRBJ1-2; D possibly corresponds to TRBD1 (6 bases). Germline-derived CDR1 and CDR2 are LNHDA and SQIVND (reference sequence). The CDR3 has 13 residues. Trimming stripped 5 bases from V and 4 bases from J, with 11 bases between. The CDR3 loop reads CASSRDTSYGYTF. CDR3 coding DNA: TGTGCCAGTAGTCGGGACACCAGCTATGGCTACACCTTC.